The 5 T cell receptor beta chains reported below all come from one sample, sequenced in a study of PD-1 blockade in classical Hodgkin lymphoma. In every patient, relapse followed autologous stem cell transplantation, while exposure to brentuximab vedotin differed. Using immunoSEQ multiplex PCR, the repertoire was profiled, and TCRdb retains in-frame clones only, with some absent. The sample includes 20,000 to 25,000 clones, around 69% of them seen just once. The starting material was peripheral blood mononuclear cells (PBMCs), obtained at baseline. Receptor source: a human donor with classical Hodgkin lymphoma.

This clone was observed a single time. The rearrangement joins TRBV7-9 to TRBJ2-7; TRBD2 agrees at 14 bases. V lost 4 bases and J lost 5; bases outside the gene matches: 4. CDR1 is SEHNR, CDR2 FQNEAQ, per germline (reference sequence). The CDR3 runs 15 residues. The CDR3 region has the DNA TGTGCCAGCAGCTGGGGGACTAGCGGGAGCCACGAGCAGTACTTC. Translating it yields CASSWGTSGSHEQYF. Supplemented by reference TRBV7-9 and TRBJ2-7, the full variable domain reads DTGVSQNPRHKITKRGQNVTFRCDPISEHNRLYWYRQTLGQGPEFLTYFQNEAQLEKSRLLSDRFSAERPKGSFSTLEIQRTEQGDSAMYLCASSWGTSGSHEQYFGPGTRLTVT.

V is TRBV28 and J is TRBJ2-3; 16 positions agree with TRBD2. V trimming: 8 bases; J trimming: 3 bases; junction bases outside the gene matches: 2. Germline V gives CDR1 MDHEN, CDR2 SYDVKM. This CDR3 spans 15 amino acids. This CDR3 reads CASAGLAGGTDTQYF. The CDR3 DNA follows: TGTGCCAGCGCGGGACTAGCGGGAGGGACAGATACGCAGTATTTT.

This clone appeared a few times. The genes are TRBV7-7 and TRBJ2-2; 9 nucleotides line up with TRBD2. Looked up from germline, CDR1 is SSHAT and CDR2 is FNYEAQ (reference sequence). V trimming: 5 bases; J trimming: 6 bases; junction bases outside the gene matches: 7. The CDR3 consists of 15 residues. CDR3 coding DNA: TGTGCCAGCAGCCAAGGGACTAGCAATTCCGGGGAGCTGTTTTTT. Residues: CASSQGTSNSGELFF.

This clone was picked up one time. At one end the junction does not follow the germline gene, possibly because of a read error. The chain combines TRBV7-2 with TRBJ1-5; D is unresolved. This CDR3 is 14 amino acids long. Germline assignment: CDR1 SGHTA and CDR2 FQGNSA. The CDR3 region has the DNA TGTGCCAGCAGTTTAGCGGGTGAGGGTCAGCCCCAGCATTTT. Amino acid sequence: CASSLAGEGQPQHF.

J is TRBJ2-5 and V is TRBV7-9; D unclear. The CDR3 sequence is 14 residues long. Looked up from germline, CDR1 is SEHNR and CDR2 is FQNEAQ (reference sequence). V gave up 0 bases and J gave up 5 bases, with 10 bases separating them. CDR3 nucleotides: TGTGCCAGCAGCTTAGCGCAGCTATTGGAGACCCAGTACTTC. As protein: CASSLAQLLETQYF.